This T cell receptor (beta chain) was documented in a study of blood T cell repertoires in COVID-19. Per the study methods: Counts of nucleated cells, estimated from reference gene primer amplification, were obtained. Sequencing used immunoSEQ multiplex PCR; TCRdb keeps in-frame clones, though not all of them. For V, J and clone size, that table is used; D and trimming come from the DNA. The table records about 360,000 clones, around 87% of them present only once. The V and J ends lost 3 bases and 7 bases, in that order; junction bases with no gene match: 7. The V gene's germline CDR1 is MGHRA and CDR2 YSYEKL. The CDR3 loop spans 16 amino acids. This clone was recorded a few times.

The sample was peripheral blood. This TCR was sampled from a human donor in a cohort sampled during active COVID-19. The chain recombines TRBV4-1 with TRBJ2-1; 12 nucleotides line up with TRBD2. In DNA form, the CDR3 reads TGCGCCAGCAGCCACCCGACTAGCGGGAGCCAAAATGAGCAGTTCTTC. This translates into CASSHPTSGSQNEQFF.